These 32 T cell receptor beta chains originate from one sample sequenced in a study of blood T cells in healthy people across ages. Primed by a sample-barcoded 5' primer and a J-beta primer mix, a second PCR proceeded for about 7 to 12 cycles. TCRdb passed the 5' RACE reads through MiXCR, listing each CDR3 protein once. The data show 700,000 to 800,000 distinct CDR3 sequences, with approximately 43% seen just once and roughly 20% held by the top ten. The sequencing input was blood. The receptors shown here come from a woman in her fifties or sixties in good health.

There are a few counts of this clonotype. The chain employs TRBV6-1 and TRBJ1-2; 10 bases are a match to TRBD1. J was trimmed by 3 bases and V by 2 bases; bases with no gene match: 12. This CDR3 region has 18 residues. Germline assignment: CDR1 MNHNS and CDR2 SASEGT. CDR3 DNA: TGTGCCAGCAGTGAACTGCTGGAGTCGACAGGGGGCGACTATGGCTACACCTTC. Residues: CASSELLESTGGDYGYTF.

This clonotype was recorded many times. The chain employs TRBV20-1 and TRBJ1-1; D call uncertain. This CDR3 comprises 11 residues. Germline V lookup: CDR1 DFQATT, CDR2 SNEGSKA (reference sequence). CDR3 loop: CRAGLNTEAFF. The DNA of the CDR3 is TGCAGAGCGGGCTTGAACACTGAAGCTTTCTTT.

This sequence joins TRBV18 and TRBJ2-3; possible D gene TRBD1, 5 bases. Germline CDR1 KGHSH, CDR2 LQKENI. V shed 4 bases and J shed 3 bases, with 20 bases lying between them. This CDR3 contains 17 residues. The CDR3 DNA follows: TGTGCCAGCTCACGACCAGGGTTCAGGGCCCGTACAGATACGCAGTATTTT. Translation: CASSRPGFRARTDTQYF.

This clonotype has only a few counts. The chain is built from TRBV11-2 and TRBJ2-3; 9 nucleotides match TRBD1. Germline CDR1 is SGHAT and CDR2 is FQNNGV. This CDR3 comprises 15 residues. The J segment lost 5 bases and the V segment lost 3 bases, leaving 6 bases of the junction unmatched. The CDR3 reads CASSFMTGGQDTQYF. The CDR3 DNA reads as TGTGCCAGCAGCTTTATGACAGGGGGTCAAGATACGCAGTATTTT.

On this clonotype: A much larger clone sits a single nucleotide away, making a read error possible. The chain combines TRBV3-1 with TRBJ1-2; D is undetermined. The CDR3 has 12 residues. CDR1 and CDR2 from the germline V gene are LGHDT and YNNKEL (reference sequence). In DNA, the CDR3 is TGTGCCAGCAACCAAGATTGGGATGGCTACACCTTC. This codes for CASNQDWDGYTF.

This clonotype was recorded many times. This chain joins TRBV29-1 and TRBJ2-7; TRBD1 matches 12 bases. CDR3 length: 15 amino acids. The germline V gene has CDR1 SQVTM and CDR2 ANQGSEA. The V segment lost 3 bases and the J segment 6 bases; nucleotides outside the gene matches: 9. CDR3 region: CSVDATGTGGGEQYF. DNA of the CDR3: TGCAGCGTTGATGCTACCGGGACAGGGGGCGGCGAGCAGTACTTC.

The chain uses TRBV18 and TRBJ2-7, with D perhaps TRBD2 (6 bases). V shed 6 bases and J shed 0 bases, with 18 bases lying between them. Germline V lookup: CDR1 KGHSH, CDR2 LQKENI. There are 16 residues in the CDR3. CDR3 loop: CASSPLAGLSSYEQYF. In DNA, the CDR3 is TGTGCCAGCTCCCCCTTGGCGGGATTAAGCTCCTACGAGCAGTACTTC.

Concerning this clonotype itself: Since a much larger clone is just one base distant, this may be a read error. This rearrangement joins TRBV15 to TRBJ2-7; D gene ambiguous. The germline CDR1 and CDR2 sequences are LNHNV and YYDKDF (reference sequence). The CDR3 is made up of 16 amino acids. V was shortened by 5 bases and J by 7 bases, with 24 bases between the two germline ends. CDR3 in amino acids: CATSGGSANTYNEQYF. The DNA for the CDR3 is TGTGCCACCAGCGGTGGATCCGCGAACACCTACAATGAGCAGTACTTC.

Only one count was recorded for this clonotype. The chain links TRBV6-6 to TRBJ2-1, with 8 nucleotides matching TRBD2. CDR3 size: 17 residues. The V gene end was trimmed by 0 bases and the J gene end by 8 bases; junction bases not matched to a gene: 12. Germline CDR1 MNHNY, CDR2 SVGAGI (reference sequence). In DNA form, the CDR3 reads TGTGCCAGCAGTTACTCGAGAGGGAGCGGGGGTTACGATGAGCAGTTCTTC. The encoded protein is CASSYSRGSGGYDEQFF.

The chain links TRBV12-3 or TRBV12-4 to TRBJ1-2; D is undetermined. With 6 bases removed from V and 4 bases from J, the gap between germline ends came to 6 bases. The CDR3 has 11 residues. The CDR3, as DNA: TGTGCCAGCAGCTACGTCTATGGCTACACCTTC. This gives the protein CASSYVYGYTF.

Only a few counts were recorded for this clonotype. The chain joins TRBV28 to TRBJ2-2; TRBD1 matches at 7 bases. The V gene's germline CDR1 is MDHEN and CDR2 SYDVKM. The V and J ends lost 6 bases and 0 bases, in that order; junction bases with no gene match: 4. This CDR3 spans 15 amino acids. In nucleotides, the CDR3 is TGTGCCAGCAGCCAAGGGGGCCCGAACACCGGGGAGCTGTTTTTT. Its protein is CASSQGGPNTGELFF.

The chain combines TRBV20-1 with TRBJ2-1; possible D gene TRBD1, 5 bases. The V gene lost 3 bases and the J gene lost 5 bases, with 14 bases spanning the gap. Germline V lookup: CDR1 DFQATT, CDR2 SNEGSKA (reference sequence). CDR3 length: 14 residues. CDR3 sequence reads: CSASPGRKDNEQFF. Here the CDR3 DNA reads TGCAGTGCTAGTCCAGGGCGAAAGGACAATGAGCAGTTCTTC.

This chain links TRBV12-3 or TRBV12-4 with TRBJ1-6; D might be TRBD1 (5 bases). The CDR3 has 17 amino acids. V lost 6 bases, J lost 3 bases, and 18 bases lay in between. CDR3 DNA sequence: TGTGCCAGCAGCCACGTGGGGGATAGCCTCTATAATTCACCCCTCCACTTT. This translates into CASSHVGDSLYNSPLHF.

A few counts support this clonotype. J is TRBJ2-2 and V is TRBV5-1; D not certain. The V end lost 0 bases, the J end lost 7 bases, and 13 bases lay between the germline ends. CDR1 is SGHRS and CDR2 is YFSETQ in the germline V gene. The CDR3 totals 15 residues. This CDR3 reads CASSLAIPEDGELFF. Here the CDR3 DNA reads TGCGCCAGCAGCTTGGCCATTCCTGAGGACGGGGAGCTGTTTTTT.

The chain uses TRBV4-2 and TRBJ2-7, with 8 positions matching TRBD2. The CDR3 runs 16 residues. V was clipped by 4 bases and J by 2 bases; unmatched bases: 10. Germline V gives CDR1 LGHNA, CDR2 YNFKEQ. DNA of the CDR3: TGTGCCAGCAGCCCCCCGAGTAGCGGGACACCCTACGAGCAGTACTTC. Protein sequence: CASSPPSSGTPYEQYF.

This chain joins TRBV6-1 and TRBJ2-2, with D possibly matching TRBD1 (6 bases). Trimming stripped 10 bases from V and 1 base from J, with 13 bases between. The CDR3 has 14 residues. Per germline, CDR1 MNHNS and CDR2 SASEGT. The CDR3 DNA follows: TGTGCCACCCAGGACAGACTGAACACCGGGGAGCTGTTTTTT. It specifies CATQDRLNTGELFF.

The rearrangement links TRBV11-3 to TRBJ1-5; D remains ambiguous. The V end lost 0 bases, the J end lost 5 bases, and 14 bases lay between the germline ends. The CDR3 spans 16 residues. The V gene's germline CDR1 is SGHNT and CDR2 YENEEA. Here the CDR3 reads CASSLDGPLRDQPQHF. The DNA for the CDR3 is TGTGCCAGCAGCTTAGATGGTCCCCTTCGGGATCAGCCCCAGCATTTT.

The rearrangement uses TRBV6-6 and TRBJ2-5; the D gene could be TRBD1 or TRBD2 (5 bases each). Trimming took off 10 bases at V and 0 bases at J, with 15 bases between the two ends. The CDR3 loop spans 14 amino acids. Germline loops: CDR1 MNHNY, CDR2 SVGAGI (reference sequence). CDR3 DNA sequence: TGTGCCACCTGGGACCTTATGTACCAAGAGACCCAGTACTTC. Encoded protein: CATWDLMYQETQYF.

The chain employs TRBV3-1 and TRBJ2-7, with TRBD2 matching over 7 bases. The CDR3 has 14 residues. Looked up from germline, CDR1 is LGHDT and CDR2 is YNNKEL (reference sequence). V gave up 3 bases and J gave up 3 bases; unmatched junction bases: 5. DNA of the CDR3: TGTGCCAGCAGCCACGGACTAGGGCTCTACGAGCAGTACTTC. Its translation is CASSHGLGLYEQYF.

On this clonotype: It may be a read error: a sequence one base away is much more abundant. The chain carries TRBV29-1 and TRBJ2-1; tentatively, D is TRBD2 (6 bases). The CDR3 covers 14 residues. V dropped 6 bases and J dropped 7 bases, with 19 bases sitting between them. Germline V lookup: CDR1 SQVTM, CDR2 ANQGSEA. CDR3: CSVDRLVGENEQFF. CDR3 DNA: TGCAGCGTAGATCGACTAGTGGGAGAAAATGAGCAGTTCTTC.

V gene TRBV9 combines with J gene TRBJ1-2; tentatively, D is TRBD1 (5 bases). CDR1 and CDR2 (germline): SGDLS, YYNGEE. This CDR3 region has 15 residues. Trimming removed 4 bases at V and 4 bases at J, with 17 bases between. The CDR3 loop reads CASSLSQGLSYGYTF. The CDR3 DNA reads TGTGCCAGCAGCCTCAGCCAGGGATTGAGCTATGGCTACACCTTC.

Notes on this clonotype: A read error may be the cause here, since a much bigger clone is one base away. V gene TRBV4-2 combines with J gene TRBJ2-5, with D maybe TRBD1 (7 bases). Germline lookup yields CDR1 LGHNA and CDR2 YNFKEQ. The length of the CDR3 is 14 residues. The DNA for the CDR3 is TGTACCAGCAGCCAGGGGGGAGACTTGAGGGCCCAGTACTTC. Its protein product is CTSSQGGDLRAQYF.

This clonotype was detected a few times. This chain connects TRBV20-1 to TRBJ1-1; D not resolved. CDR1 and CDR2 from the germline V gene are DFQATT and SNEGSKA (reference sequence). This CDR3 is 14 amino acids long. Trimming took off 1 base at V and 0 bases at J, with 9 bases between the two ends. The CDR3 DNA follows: TGCAGTGCTAGAGTGTCGCAGCTGAACACTGAAGCTTTCTTT. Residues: CSARVSQLNTEAFF.

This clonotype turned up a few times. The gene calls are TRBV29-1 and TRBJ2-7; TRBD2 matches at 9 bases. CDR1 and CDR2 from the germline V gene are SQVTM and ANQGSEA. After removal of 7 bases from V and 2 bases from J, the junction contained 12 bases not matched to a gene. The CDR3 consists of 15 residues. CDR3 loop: CSARPGLAPTYEQYF. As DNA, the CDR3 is TGCAGCGCCAGACCGGGACTAGCACCGACCTACGAGCAGTACTTC.

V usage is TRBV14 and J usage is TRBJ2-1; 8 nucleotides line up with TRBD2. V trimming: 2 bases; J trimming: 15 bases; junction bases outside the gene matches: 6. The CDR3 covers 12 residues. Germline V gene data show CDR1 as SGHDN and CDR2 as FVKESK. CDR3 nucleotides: TGTGCCAGCAGCCAATTTAGCGGGATCCTGTTCTTC. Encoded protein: CASSQFSGILFF.

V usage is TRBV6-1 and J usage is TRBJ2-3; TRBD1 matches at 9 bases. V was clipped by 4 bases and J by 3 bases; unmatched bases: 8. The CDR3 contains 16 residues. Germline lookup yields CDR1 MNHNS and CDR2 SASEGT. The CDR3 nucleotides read TGTGCCAGCAGTGGTTTAGCGACAGGGGGTACAGATACGCAGTATTTT. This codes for CASSGLATGGTDTQYF.

CDR3: CASSPLAGVGLQYF. The CDR3, as DNA: TGTGCCAGCAGTCCGCTAGCGGGGGTCGGTCTTCAGTACTTC. The chain has TRBV2 and TRBJ2-7, with TRBD2 matching 10 bases. Unmatched junction bases numbered 11, after V lost 5 bases and J lost 10 bases. CDR3 length: 14 amino acids. CDR1 and CDR2 (germline): SNHLY, FYNNEI.

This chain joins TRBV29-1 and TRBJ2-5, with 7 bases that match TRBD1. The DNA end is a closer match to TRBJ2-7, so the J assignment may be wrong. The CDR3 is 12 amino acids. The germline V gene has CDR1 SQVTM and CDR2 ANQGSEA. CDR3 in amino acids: CSGRQGQDEQYF. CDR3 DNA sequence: TGCAGCGGACGACAGGGCCAAGACGAGCAGTACTTC.

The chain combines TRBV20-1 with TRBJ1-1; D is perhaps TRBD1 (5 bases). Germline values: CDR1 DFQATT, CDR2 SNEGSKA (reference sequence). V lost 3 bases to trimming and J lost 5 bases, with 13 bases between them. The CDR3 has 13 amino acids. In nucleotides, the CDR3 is TGCAGTGCTAGCTTCGGGGGTGTTACTGAAGCTTTCTTT. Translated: CSASFGGVTEAFF.

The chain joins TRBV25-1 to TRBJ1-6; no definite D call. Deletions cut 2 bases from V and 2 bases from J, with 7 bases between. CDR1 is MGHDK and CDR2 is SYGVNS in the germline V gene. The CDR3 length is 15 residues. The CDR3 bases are TGTGCCAGCAGTGAAGAAGACACCTATAATTCACCCCTCCACTTT. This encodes CASSEEDTYNSPLHF.

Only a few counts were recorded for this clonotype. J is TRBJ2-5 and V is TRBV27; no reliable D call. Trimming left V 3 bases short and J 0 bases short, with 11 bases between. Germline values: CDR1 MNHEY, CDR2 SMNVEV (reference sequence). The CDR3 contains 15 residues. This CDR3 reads CASSFRDTYQETQYF. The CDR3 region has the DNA TGTGCCAGCAGTTTTCGAGATACGTACCAAGAGACCCAGTACTTC.

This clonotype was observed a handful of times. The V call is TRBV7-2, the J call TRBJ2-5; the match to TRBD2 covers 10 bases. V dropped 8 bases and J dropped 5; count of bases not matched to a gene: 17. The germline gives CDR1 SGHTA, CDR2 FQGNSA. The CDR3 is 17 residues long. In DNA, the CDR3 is TGTGCCAGCCGCAGAGAGAGCGGGGGGGTATGGCGGGAGACCCAGTACTTC. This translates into CASRRESGGVWRETQYF.